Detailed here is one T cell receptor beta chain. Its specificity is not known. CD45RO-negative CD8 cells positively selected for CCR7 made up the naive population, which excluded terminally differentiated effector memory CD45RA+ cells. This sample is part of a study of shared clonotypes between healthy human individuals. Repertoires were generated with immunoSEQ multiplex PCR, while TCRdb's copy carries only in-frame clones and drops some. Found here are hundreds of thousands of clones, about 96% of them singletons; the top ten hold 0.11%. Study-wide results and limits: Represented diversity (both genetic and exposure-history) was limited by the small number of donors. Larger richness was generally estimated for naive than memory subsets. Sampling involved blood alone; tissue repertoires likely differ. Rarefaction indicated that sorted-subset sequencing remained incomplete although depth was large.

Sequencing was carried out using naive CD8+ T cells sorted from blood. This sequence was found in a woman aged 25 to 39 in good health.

The DNA for the CDR3 is TGTGCCAGCAGTTCCTCATTAGCGGGAACCACAGATACGCAGTATTTT. It specifies CASSSSLAGTTDTQYF. V usage is TRBV28 and J usage is TRBJ2-3, with 8 bases that match TRBD2. Germline values: CDR1 MDHEN, CDR2 SYDVKM. V gave up 4 bases and J gave up 2 bases; unmatched junction bases: 8. CDR3 length equals 16 residues.